The next 14 T cell receptor beta chains were all read from a single sample in a study of T cell repertoires in cytomegalovirus infection. TCRdb reprocessed the reads via MiXCR and lists one record per CDR3 protein. This repertoire shows a few hundred thousand distinct CDR3 sequences, around 13% found once; its top ten account for 8.8%. Sample: PBMCs. These receptors were obtained from a human donor in good health (CMV status not recorded). Some clones in this sample may be carry-over from other donors' samples.

The sample holds a few counts of this clonotype. The V gene is TRBV28, the J gene TRBJ1-1; no definite D call. Trimming shortened V by 6 bases and J by 4 bases, and 12 bases separated the two germline ends. CDR1 is MDHEN and CDR2 is SYDVKM in the germline V gene. The CDR3 has 13 residues. The CDR3 sequence: CASSSLRTTEAFF. The CDR3 nucleotides are TGTGCCAGCAGCTCCCTTAGGACCACTGAAGCTTTCTTT.

This clonotype appeared many times. V gene TRBV6-2 or TRBV6-3 combines with J gene TRBJ2-7, with D perhaps matching TRBD1 or TRBD2 (6 bases each). CDR3 length: 15 residues. Germline V gives CDR1 MNHEY, CDR2 SVGEGT. Trimming cost V 2 bases and J 6 bases, with 17 bases left between them. In DNA, the CDR3 is TGTGCCAGCAGTTACGAAGGCGGGACAAAGACCGAGCAGTACTTC. Protein sequence: CASSYEGGTKTEQYF.

A single count supports this clonotype. At one boundary the junction diverges from the germline segment, which might be a read error. The chain links TRBV4-1 to TRBJ2-1; D is unclear. This CDR3 has 11 amino acids. CDR1 is MGHRA and CDR2 is YSYEKL in the germline V gene. Here the CDR3 reads CASRTDNEQFF. In DNA, the CDR3 is TGTGCCAGCAGAACCGACAATGAGCAGTTCTTC.

This clonotype was seen repeatedly, ten times or more. The chain is built from TRBV7-6 and TRBJ1-1; 7 nucleotides line up with TRBD1. Germline V gene lookup returns CDR1 SGHVS and CDR2 FNYEAQ. V dropped 5 bases and J dropped 8; count of bases not matched to a gene: 8. The CDR3 has 13 amino acids. The CDR3 loop is CASSRENRGEAFF. CDR3 nucleotide sequence: TGTGCCAGCAGCCGTGAGAACAGGGGCGAAGCTTTCTTT.

This clonotype was seen repeatedly, ten times or more. The chain recombines TRBV10-3 with TRBJ2-3; D may be TRBD1 (6 bases). V was pared by 6 bases and J by 1 base, with 17 bases between. The CDR3 totals 16 residues. Germline loops: CDR1 ENHRY, CDR2 SYGVKD. DNA for the CDR3: TGTGCCATCAGCAGGGGATGGGTAGACGGCACAGATACGCAGTATTTT. Its translation is CAISRGWVDGTDTQYF.

This clonotype came up a few times. CDR3 in DNA: TGCGCCAGCAGCTCTGAGGGATTGCTCACTTGGAATAAGGATGGCTACACCTTC. This codes for CASSSEGLLTWNKDGYTF. The J gene is TRBJ1-2, the V gene TRBV5-1; the D is unclear. The CDR3 has 18 residues. CDR1 is SGHRS and CDR2 is YFSETQ in the germline V gene. V was pared by 3 bases and J by 6 bases, with 27 bases between.

This clonotype was counted only a few times. The genes are TRBV7-9 and TRBJ2-1, with D perhaps TRBD1 or TRBD2 (5 bases each). V was pared by 4 bases and J by 5 bases, with 18 bases between. Germline V gives CDR1 SEHNR, CDR2 FQNEAQ (reference sequence). The CDR3 sequence is 16 residues long. The CDR3 region is CASSSPSRGRNNEQFF. The CDR3 bases are TGTGCCAGCAGCTCGCCTTCGAGGGGCCGAAACAATGAGCAGTTCTTC.

The J gene is TRBJ2-7, the V gene TRBV5-4; 10 nucleotides match TRBD1. The germline V gene encodes CDR1 SGHNT and CDR2 YYREEE (reference sequence). V shed 4 bases and J 2 bases; nucleotides not matched to a gene: 3. This CDR3 comprises 14 residues. The CDR3 reads CASSVGQGAYEQYF. The CDR3 DNA sequence: TGTGCCAGCAGCGTCGGACAGGGGGCCTACGAGCAGTACTTC.

V and J are TRBV6-4 and TRBJ2-3; 11 bases line up with TRBD2. The germline V gene has CDR1 MRHNA and CDR2 SNTAGT. V lost 6 bases to trimming and J lost 3 bases; unmatched junction nucleotides: 2. There are 14 residues in the CDR3. In nucleotides, the CDR3 is TGTGCCAGCAGCCGACTAGCGGGAACAGATACGCAGTATTTT. This sequence encodes CASSRLAGTDTQYF.

The chain employs TRBV29-1 and TRBJ2-7; the D gene is possibly TRBD1 (6 bases). V gave up 7 bases and J gave up 0 bases, with 10 bases separating them. The CDR3 length is 12 residues. The germline gives CDR1 SQVTM, CDR2 ANQGSEA. CDR3 nucleotides: TGCAGCGCCCGGGACACCTCCTACGAGCAGTACTTC. Protein: CSARDTSYEQYF.

Turning to this clonotype: Being one base from a much bigger clone, this may be a read error. The gene calls are TRBV28 and TRBJ2-7; the D gene is possibly TRBD2 (5 bases). This CDR3 is 13 amino acids long. Trimming removed 4 bases from V and 8 bases from J, with 15 bases in between. Germline V gene data show CDR1 as MDHEN and CDR2 as SYDVKM. The DNA of the CDR3 is TGTGCCAGCAGTTGTGGGCTACCGGGGAAGCAGTACTTC. Translating it yields CASSCGLPGKQYF.

This clonotype was found a few times. The chain employs TRBV28 and TRBJ1-1; TRBD1 matches 9 bases. The V gene end was trimmed by 6 bases and the J gene end by 6 bases; junction bases not matched to a gene: 11. This CDR3 has 15 residues. Germline CDR1 MDHEN, CDR2 SYDVKM. CDR3 sequence: CASRPPRTGGAEAFF. In DNA, the CDR3 is TGTGCCAGCAGACCCCCACGAACAGGGGGCGCTGAAGCTTTCTTT.

With regard to this clonotype: A much larger clone is a single base away; this may be a read error. The rearrangement links TRBV7-9 to TRBJ1-4; no reliable D call. This CDR3 comprises 13 residues. Germline values: CDR1 SEHNR, CDR2 FQNEAQ (reference sequence). Trimming left V 8 bases short and J 5 bases short, with 12 bases between. This CDR3 is CASRHHLNEKLFF. The CDR3 DNA reads TGTGCCAGCCGCCACCACCTGAATGAAAAACTGTTTTTT.

This clonotype was counted at least ten times. The V call is TRBV29-1, the J call TRBJ1-1; 9 bases are a match to TRBD1. Germline-derived CDR1 and CDR2 are SQVTM and ANQGSEA. The V segment lost 2 bases and the J segment 5 bases; nucleotides outside the gene matches: 9. This CDR3 spans 15 amino acids. The CDR3 nucleotides read TGCAGCGTTGAACGCGCGGGACAGGGTATAACTGAAGCTTTCTTT. Its translation is CSVERAGQGITEAFF.